These 3 T cell receptor beta chains originate from one sample sequenced in a study of response to subunit inactivated influenza vaccine. Each CDR3 protein gets one entry after TCRdb re-called the RT-PCR reads with MiXCR. The sample includes approximately 500,000 distinct CDR3 sequences, roughly 13% of them seen just once. The specimen comprised PBMCs from blood, sampled roughly 47 days after vaccination. These TCRs come from a man in his fifties or sixties who received an inactivated influenza vaccine.

This clonotype occurred many times. The chain combines TRBV29-1 with TRBJ1-6; 9 bases align to TRBD1. Trimming cost V 6 bases and J 7 bases; bases outside gene matches: 7. Germline loops: CDR1 SQVTM, CDR2 ANQGSEA. The CDR3 loop spans 14 amino acids. DNA of the CDR3: TGCAGCGTCAAAACCGGGACAGGGAATTCACCCCTCCACTTT. Encoded protein: CSVKTGTGNSPLHF.

This clonotype was observed a handful of times. The chain couples TRBV10-3 to TRBJ1-1; D is ambiguous. There are 15 residues in the CDR3. Trimming cost V 4 bases and J 0 bases, with 12 bases left between them. From germline, CDR1 is ENHRY and CDR2 SYGVKD. The CDR3 reads CAISASGGMNTEAFF. In nucleotides, the CDR3 is TGTGCCATCAGTGCGAGTGGAGGGATGAACACTGAAGCTTTCTTT.

The chain joins TRBV12-3 or TRBV12-4 to TRBJ2-7; tentative D call: TRBD2 (6 bases). V gave up 5 bases and J gave up 2 bases, with 13 bases separating them. This CDR3 is built from 14 residues. The CDR3 sequence is CASSPQGGTYEQYF. CDR3 nucleotide sequence: TGTGCCAGCAGTCCCCAGGGAGGTACCTACGAGCAGTACTTC.